The table lists the clone carrying this TCR beta chain with many counts. What it recognizes is unknown. The data derive from a study of post-analysis software for immune sequencing data. This CDR3 has 14 amino acids. V gave up 3 bases and J gave up 8 bases, with 16 bases separating them. Study-level results: Compared with controls, patients showed significantly lower normalized Chao1 diversity. By F measure, samples from a shared preparation batch strongly co-clustered. Patients used about 5 TRBV segments, including TRBV5-6, TRBV5-1 and TRBV20-1, more often than controls.

The TCR beta cDNA libraries contained unique molecular identifiers. Starting from approximately 1 to 10 million T cells, the study yielded roughly 0.5 million cDNA molecules. MiXCR was run by TCRdb on the PCR reads, yielding one entry per CDR3 protein. The table lists approximately 250,000 distinct CDR3 sequences, 35% to 45% of them singletons. The sequencing input was blood. The chain links TRBV12-3 or TRBV12-4 to TRBJ1-2, with D perhaps matching TRBD1 (5 bases). The sequence was obtained from a girl between 5 and 17 years old with multiple sclerosis. The CDR3 bases are TGTGCCAGCAGTTTGGGGCTGGCGCGAGGGGGCTACACCTTC. Amino acid sequence: CASSLGLARGGYTF.